Presented here are 26 T cell receptor beta chains from one specimen sequenced in a study of shared clonotypes between healthy human individuals (dated by TCRdb to the early 2020s). Library construction relied on the immunoSEQ multiplex PCR assay. TCRdb provides this immuneACCESS table in a form limited to in-frame rearrangements. Some clones are lacking; in checked studies, under half of them reflect an unresolved V gene, and why the rest are absent is not known. The sample table shows hundreds of thousands of clones, and roughly 70% are seen once. The ten largest clones add up to 1.5% to 2% of the sample. The sample taken for sequencing was memory CD4+ T cells sorted from blood. This sample's cell subset or site label indicates: CD45RA-negative fraction. The source of these receptors is a woman between 25 and 40 years old in good health.

This clone came up many times. Other DNA sequences in the same sample also yield this CDR3. This chain links TRBV9 with TRBJ2-2, with D maybe TRBD1 (5 bases). Between the trimmed V and J ends, which lost 1 base and 7 bases, there was a span of 8 bases. This CDR3 spans 13 amino acids. Germline V gene sequence: CDR1 SGDLS, CDR2 YYNGEE. In nucleotides, the CDR3 is TGTGCCAGCAGCGTACAGGGAATCGGGGAGCTGTTTTTT. As protein: CASSVQGIGELFF.

The chain carries TRBV27 and TRBJ1-1; D call uncertain. This CDR3 contains 13 residues. The germline V gene has CDR1 MNHEY and CDR2 SMNVEV (reference sequence). V lost 5 bases and J 4 bases, leaving 11 bases between the germline ends. CDR3 nucleotide sequence: TGTGCCAGCAGTCGGCGGAGTGGCACTGAAGCTTTCTTT. Its translation: CASSRRSGTEAFF.

The V gene is TRBV4-1, the J gene TRBJ2-1; 8 nucleotides align to TRBD2. V shed 2 bases, J shed 3 bases, and the junction held 6 bases outside the gene matches. The CDR3 is made up of 16 amino acids. In germline, CDR1 is MGHRA, CDR2 YSYEKL. The DNA of the CDR3 is TGCGCCAGCAGCCAACCCGGGACTAGGAACTACAATGAGCAGTTCTTC. It yields the protein CASSQPGTRNYNEQFF.

The V gene is TRBV28, the J gene TRBJ1-4, with 9 bases aligning to TRBD1. CDR3 length: 15 residues. The J segment lost 7 bases and the V segment lost 6 bases, leaving 9 bases of the junction unmatched. Germline assignment: CDR1 MDHEN and CDR2 SYDVKM. In nucleotides, the CDR3 is TGTGCCAGCAGCCGACTCGACAGGGGGTCTGAAAAACTGTTTTTT. Its translation: CASSRLDRGSEKLFF. Filled out from reference TRBV28 and TRBJ1-4, the complete variable domain reads DVKVTQSSRYLVKRTGEKVFLECVQDMDHENMFWYRQDPGLGLRLIYFSYDVKMKEKGDIPEGYSVSREKKERFSLILESASTNQTSMYLCASSRLDRGSEKLFFGSGTQLSVL.

This rearrangement joins TRBV6-5 to TRBJ1-2, with 8 bases fitting TRBD1. V lost 4 bases and J lost 7; bases outside the gene matches: 5. The length of the CDR3 is 13 residues. Germline CDR1 and CDR2: MNHEY and SVGAGI. The CDR3 sequence: CASSSDRVGGYTF. The CDR3 DNA follows: TGTGCCAGCAGTTCGGACAGGGTCGGTGGCTACACCTTC.

The gene calls are TRBV7-2 and TRBJ2-1; perhaps TRBD2 as D (5 bases). The CDR3 has 17 amino acids. The germline V gene has CDR1 SGHTA and CDR2 FQGNSA. V lost 3 bases and J lost 5, with 20 bases in between. DNA of the CDR3: TGTGCCAGCAGCTTGGTCGCTGGGCGGGCCCTAAACAATGAGCAGTTCTTC. It codes for CASSLVAGRALNNEQFF.

This clone occurred a few times. This chain links TRBV6-5 with TRBJ2-3; unclear D gene. CDR3 size: 11 residues. V lost 7 bases and J 7 bases, leaving 9 bases between the germline ends. Germline lookup yields CDR1 MNHEY and CDR2 SVGAGI. The CDR3 region is CASTLYNTQYF. For the CDR3, the DNA is TGTGCCAGCACCCTATATAATACGCAGTATTTT.

This chain connects TRBV19 to TRBJ2-1; 9 bases align to TRBD2. Germline V gene lookup returns CDR1 LNHDA and CDR2 SQIVND (reference sequence). V lost 6 bases and J lost 4; bases outside the gene matches: 10. The CDR3 runs 16 residues. The CDR3, as DNA: TGTGCCAGTAGGGAGCGTAGCGGGAGAATGTACAATGAGCAGTTCTTC. Amino acids: CASRERSGRMYNEQFF.

This chain links TRBV2 with TRBJ1-4; TRBD1 might be the D (6 bases). The germline CDR1 and CDR2 sequences are SNHLY and FYNNEI. V dropped 5 bases and J dropped 8 bases, with 12 bases sitting between them. The CDR3 is made up of 13 amino acids. CDR3 amino acids: CASSLWTDEKLFF. The CDR3 bases are TGTGCCAGCAGTTTATGGACAGACGAAAAACTGTTTTTT.

The table lists this clone with a few counts. The rearrangement uses TRBV18 and TRBJ1-2; TRBD1 is a possible D gene (5 bases). Deletions cut 2 bases from V and 3 bases from J, with 10 bases between. CDR1 and CDR2 (germline): KGHSH, LQKENI. The CDR3 runs to 14 residues. CDR3 bases: TGTGCCAGCTCACCAGCAGGGATTGACTATGGCTACACCTTC. This codes for CASSPAGIDYGYTF.

About this clone itself: Within the sample, other DNA sequences also encode this same CDR3. The chain uses TRBV14 and TRBJ2-5; tentatively, D is TRBD2 (5 bases). This CDR3 has 12 residues. The ends were cut back, 4 bases at V and 5 bases at J, with 8 bases in the middle. Germline V CDR1 and CDR2: SGHDN, FVKESK. The CDR3 DNA sequence: TGTGCCAGCAGCCGGACTGCGGAGACCCAGTACTTC. Translated: CASSRTAETQYF.

This chain links TRBV7-9 with TRBJ2-1; 9 bases are shared with TRBD2. The CDR3 has 16 residues. Germline-derived CDR1 and CDR2 are SEHNR and FQNEAQ (reference sequence). The junction had 11 bases not matched to a gene; V was cut back by 5 bases and J by 6 bases. The CDR3 region is CASSPMGLASPNEQFF. In DNA, the CDR3 is TGTGCCAGCAGCCCCATGGGACTAGCTTCTCCCAATGAGCAGTTCTTC.

The chain is built from TRBV2 and TRBJ2-7; D may be TRBD2 (6 bases). The CDR3 is 15 amino acids. The germline V and J ends were trimmed by 0 bases and 3 bases, with 12 bases remaining between them. Germline V gene data show CDR1 as SNHLY and CDR2 as FYNNEI. In nucleotides, the CDR3 is TGTGCCAGCAGTGAAGCGGAATGGCGGGACTACGAGCAGTACTTC. This translates into CASSEAEWRDYEQYF.

This sequence joins TRBV28 and TRBJ2-1, with 11 bases that match TRBD2. The germline gives CDR1 MDHEN, CDR2 SYDVKM. V was pared by 7 bases and J by 1 base, with 3 bases of the junction left unmatched. The CDR3 runs to 15 residues. CDR3 loop: CASTGTSGSYNEQFF. DNA of the CDR3: TGTGCCAGCACAGGGACTAGCGGATCCTACAATGAGCAGTTCTTC. Drawing the rest from reference TRBV28 and TRBJ2-1, the complete variable domain is DVKVTQSSRYLVKRTGEKVFLECVQDMDHENMFWYRQDPGLGLRLIYFSYDVKMKEKGDIPEGYSVSREKKERFSLILESASTNQTSMYLCASTGTSGSYNEQFFGPGTRLTVL.

The genes are TRBV6-1 and TRBJ1-3, with D hard to call. V was clipped by 2 bases and J by 0 bases, with 11 bases between them. In germline, CDR1 is MNHNS, CDR2 SASEGT. The CDR3 is 16 residues long. In nucleotides, the CDR3 is TGTGCCAGCAGTGAAAACCCGCAGGACTCTGGAAACACCATATATTTT. This encodes CASSENPQDSGNTIYF.

The chain couples TRBV4-1 to TRBJ2-6; D is possibly TRBD1 (6 bases). This CDR3 region has 17 residues. V lost 5 bases, J lost 3 bases, and 17 bases lay in between. From germline, CDR1 is MGHRA and CDR2 YSYEKL. The DNA of the CDR3 is TGCGCCAGCAGCGAGAGACCACAGGGTGGTGGGGCCAACGTCCTGACTTTC. Encoded protein: CASSERPQGGGANVLTF.

This clone showed up just once. J is TRBJ2-3 and V is TRBV5-1; TRBD2 aligns across 9 bases. The germline gives CDR1 SGHRS, CDR2 YFSETQ. The CDR3 runs 14 residues. Trimming removed 4 bases from V and 6 bases from J; junction bases left unmatched: 6. The CDR3 bases are TGCGCCAGCAGCCCCGGACTAGCGTGGGATACGCAGTATTTT. Translated: CASSPGLAWDTQYF.

V and J are TRBV10-3 and TRBJ2-4; D not certain. Germline CDR1 is ENHRY and CDR2 is SYGVKD. V was pared by 4 bases and J by 1 base, with 11 bases between. The CDR3 is 15 residues long. The CDR3 sequence is CAISVGVAAKNIQYF. Here the CDR3 DNA reads TGTGCCATCAGTGTTGGGGTGGCGGCCAAAAACATTCAGTACTTC.

The genes are TRBV21-1 and TRBJ1-1. TRBV21-1 is a recognized pseudogene. The CDR3 has 18 amino acids. Here the CDR3 DNA reads TGTGCCAGCAGCAAAAACCTCCTACGCCCACGCGGCGACACTGAAGCTTTCTTT. Protein: CASSKNLLRPRGDTEAFF.

This clone was counted once. This chain connects TRBV9 to TRBJ2-1; D is perhaps TRBD2 (6 bases). Deletions cut 3 bases from V and 10 bases from J, with 23 bases between. Germline V CDR1 and CDR2: SGDLS, YYNGEE. There are 16 residues in the CDR3. Here the CDR3 reads CASSGFGAGSYREQFF. DNA of the CDR3: TGTGCCAGCAGCGGGTTTGGGGCGGGAAGCTACAGAGAGCAGTTCTTC.

This clone was counted between two and nine times. The chain couples TRBV10-3 to TRBJ1-5; D is unclear. The CDR3 sequence is 13 residues long. V was clipped by 6 bases and J by 3 bases, with 9 bases between them. Germline values: CDR1 ENHRY, CDR2 SYGVKD. The CDR3 sequence is CAIRDGVNQPQHF. Here the CDR3 DNA reads TGTGCCATCAGGGACGGAGTCAATCAGCCCCAGCATTTT.

The V gene is TRBV25-1, the J gene TRBJ2-5; D is possibly TRBD2 (6 bases). The CDR3 is 15 residues long. Per the germline V gene, CDR1 is MGHDK and CDR2 is SYGVNS. Trimming took off 4 bases at V and 10 bases at J, with 22 bases between the two ends. CDR3 loop: CASSGTGTPGRSQYF. In DNA, the CDR3 is TGTGCCAGCAGTGGAACCGGGACTCCCGGCAGGAGCCAGTACTTC.

The genes are TRBV9 and TRBJ1-3, with a possible D match to TRBD1 (5 bases). The CDR3 is 18 amino acids. V gave up 0 bases and J gave up 0 bases, with 16 bases separating them. CDR1 is SGDLS, CDR2 YYNGEE, per germline. CDR3 loop: CASSVAPKQTVSGNTIYF. CDR3 DNA: TGTGCCAGCAGCGTAGCCCCCAAACAGACAGTCTCTGGAAACACCATATATTTT.

The chain uses TRBV6-6 and TRBJ2-7, with D tentatively TRBD2 (5 bases). The V end was cut by 8 bases, the J end by 0 bases, with 11 bases between. Germline-derived CDR1 and CDR2 are MNHNY and SVGAGI (reference sequence). The CDR3 loop spans 13 amino acids. CDR3 sequence: CASAPGISYEQYF. CDR3 in DNA: TGTGCCAGCGCCCCCGGGATCTCCTACGAGCAGTACTTC.

V and J are TRBV30 and TRBJ2-1; D is unresolved. V lost 4 bases, J lost 2 bases, and 6 bases lay in between. The length of the CDR3 is 12 residues. CDR1 GTSNPN and CDR2 SVGIG come from the germline V gene (reference sequence). CDR3 protein: CAWTRTYNEQFF. The CDR3 nucleotides read TGTGCCTGGACTAGGACCTACAATGAGCAGTTCTTC.

With regard to this clone: Other nucleotide sequences from this sample produce the same CDR3. The rearrangement links TRBV2 to TRBJ2-3, with 7 bases lining up with TRBD2. This CDR3 is built from 14 residues. Looked up from germline, CDR1 is SNHLY and CDR2 is FYNNEI. Trimming at V came to 3 bases and at J to 3 bases, leaving 3 bases not matched to a gene. The CDR3 loop is CASSEAGRTDTQYF. DNA for the CDR3: TGTGCCAGCAGTGAGGCCGGGAGGACAGATACGCAGTATTTT. Full variable domain (missing parts from reference TRBV2 and TRBJ2-3): EPEVTQTPSHQVTQMGQEVILRCVPISNHLYFYWYRQILGQKVEFLVSFYNNEISEKSEIFDDQFSVERPDGSNFTLKIRSTKLEDSAMYFCASSEAGRTDTQYFGPGTRLTVL.